Included here is one T cell receptor (beta chain) sequence, with context. This specimen comes from a study of blood T cell repertoires in COVID-19. Clones were sequenced by immunoSEQ multiplex PCR, and TCRdb holds only the in-frame ones, with some missing. In the table there are approximately 440,000 clones, approximately 86% of which are singletons. The CDR3 has 12 amino acids. The chain recombines TRBV21-1 with TRBJ1-2; the D call of TRBD1 is as the table states it, not checked on the DNA. TRBV21-1 is termed a pseudogene. The material sequenced was PBMCs or T cells enriched from blood (not recorded which). The TCR comes from a woman between 18 and 29 years old who had recovered from COVID-19. Here the CDR3 DNA reads TGTGCCAGCATCGGACAAAAGGGTGGCTACACCTTC. Protein product: CASIGQKGGYTF.